The present T cell receptor beta chain was sequenced within a study of chemoradiotherapy in HPV16-positive cancers. Trimming left V 4 bases short and J 2 bases short, with 9 bases between. The V gene's germline CDR1 is SGHTA and CDR2 FQGNSA. This CDR3 is 14 amino acids long. Findings and limits, study-wide: Only a couple of HPV16-positive patients supplied the functional HPV-specificity definition. During treatment, candidate HPV-specific clones and E7-related motifs expanded in tumor. In HPV16-positive patients, HPV-responsive T-cell expansion tracked better recurrence-free survival.

This clone has more than one count but fewer than ten. Its antigen is unidentified. Samples were taken several times over chemoradiotherapy. The assay was immunoSEQ multiplex PCR, and TCRdb's table has in-frame clones only and misses some. The sample consists of about 7,800 clones, about 66% of them appearing once. The chain joins TRBV7-2 to TRBJ1-5; tentative D call: TRBD1 (6 bases). Specimen collection occurred from a patient who underwent chemoradiotherapy. The sequence came from a human donor with HPV-associated anogenital cancer. For the CDR3, the DNA is TGTGCCAGCAGCTCCGCAGGGGGCAATCAGCCCCAGCATTTT. This sequence encodes CASSSAGGNQPQHF.